The clone carrying this TCR beta chain is classed as large. The CDR3 spans 13 residues. V was trimmed by 4 bases and J by 4 bases, leaving 14 bases between them. The germline gives CDR1 SQVTM, CDR2 ANQGSEA. Multiplex touch-down PCR with TRB-A/B primers amplified rearranged V-D-J TRB sequences. MiXCR, applied by TCRdb to the multiplex PCR reads, yields one record per CDR3 protein. This table has some 2,700 distinct CDR3 sequences, almost 25% appearing once. The template was genomic DNA from peripheral blood, not RNA. These data belong to a study of T cell repertoires in aging, cancer and after chemotherapy.

Source material: blood. The TCR comes from a human donor with a solid tumor. The chain uses TRBV29-1 and TRBJ2-7; the D gene is possibly TRBD2 (5 bases). CDR3 amino acids: CSVGGGGFYEQYF. The CDR3, as DNA: TGCAGCGTTGGGGGTGGAGGCTTTTACGAGCAGTACTTC.